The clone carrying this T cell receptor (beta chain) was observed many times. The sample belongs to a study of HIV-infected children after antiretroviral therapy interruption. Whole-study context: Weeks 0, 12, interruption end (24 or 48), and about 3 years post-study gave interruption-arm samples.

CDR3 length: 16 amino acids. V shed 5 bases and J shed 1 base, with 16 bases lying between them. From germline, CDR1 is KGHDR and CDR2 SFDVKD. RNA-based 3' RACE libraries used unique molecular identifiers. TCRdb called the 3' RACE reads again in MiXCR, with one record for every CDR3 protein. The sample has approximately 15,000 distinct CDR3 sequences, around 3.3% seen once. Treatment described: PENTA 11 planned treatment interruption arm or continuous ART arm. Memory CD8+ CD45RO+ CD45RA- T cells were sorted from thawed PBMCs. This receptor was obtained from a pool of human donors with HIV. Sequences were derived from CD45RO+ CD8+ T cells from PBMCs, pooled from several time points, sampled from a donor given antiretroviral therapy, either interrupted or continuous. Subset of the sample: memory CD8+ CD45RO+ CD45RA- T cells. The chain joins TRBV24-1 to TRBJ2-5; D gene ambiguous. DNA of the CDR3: TGTGCCACCAGTGGTACGGAGCCACCCCTCCAAGAGACCCAGTACTTC. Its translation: CATSGTEPPLQETQYF.